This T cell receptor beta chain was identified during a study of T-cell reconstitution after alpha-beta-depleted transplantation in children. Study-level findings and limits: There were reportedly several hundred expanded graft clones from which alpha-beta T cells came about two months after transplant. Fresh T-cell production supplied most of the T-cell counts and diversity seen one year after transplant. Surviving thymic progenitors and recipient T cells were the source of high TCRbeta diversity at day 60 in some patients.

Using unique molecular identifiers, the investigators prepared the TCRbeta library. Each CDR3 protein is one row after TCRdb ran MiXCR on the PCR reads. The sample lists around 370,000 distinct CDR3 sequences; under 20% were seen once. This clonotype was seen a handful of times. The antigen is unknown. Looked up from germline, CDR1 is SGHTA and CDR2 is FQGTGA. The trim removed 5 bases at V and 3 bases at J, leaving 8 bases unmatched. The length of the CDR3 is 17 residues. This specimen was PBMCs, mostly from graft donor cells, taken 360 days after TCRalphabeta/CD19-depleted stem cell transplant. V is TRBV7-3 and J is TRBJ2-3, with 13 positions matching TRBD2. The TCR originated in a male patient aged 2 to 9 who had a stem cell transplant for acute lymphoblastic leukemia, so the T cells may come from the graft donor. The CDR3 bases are TGTGCCAGCAGCCTGCGACTAGCGGGGGGTCCGACAGATACGCAGTATTTT. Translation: CASSLRLAGGPTDTQYF.